These T cell receptor beta chains were read from a single sample in a study of blood T cell repertoires in COVID-19. Data came from immunoSEQ multiplex PCR; TCRdb stores just in-frame clones and leaves some out. The sample includes about 130,000 clones, around 89% of them seen just once. Sequenced sample: peripheral blood. These receptors all stem from a man in his 60s with COVID-19, enrolled during active disease. CDR3s include the opening cysteine and the closing phenylalanine or tryptophan. The order of the fields is CDR3 DNA, CDR3 protein, V gene, clone size, J gene, D gene. A D gene is named only where the DNA matches it firmly. The size field is filled for only some rows; it gives once, few, many or a size class.

TGTGCCAGCAGCCAAGGACAGGGTTTGTATGGCTACACCTTC | CASSQGQGLYGYTF | TRBV3-1/TRBV3-2 | - | TRBJ1-2 | TRBD1
TGTGCCAGCATATATCTCGGAGACTTTGAAGCTTTCTTT | CASIYLGDFEAFF | TRBV6-6 | - | TRBJ1-1 | -
TGTGCCAGCAGCTTAGGTGGGAGGTCGGCGGGGCGGGGTGAGACCCAGTACTTC | CASSLGGRSAGRGETQYF | TRBV7-9 | - | TRBJ2-5 | -
TGTGCCAGTAGTATAGTGGCCGGGGGAGTTGAAGCTTTCTTT | CASSIVAGGVEAFF | TRBV19 | few | TRBJ1-1 | -
TGTGCCAGCAGCGTAGTCGGGGGTGAGCAGTTCTTC | CASSVVGGEQFF | TRBV9 | once | TRBJ2-1 | -
TGTGCCAGCAGCCAATACGACAGGGTCCGCGACGAGCAGTACTTC | CASSQYDRVRDEQYF | TRBV3-1/TRBV3-2 | - | TRBJ2-7 | TRBD1
TGTGCCAGCAGCTTAGGCGTCACCCGGACTGAAGCTTTCTTT | CASSLGVTRTEAFF | TRBV7-2 | - | TRBJ1-1 | -
TGTGCCACCAGCAGAGAGTGGGCAGGGACTTTCTTT | CATSREWAGTFF | TRBV15 | - | TRBJ1-1 | -
TGTGCCAGCAGCTTAGCGGCGGCTTCTCAAGAGACCCAGTACTTC | CASSLAAASQETQYF | TRBV11-2 | - | TRBJ2-5 | -
TGCAGCGTCGGAAGGACACACACAGATACGCAGTATTTT | CSVGRTHTDTQYF | TRBV29-1 | - | TRBJ2-3 | -
TGTGCCAGCAGCACAGGACAGGGGAACACTGAAGCTTTCTTT | CASSTGQGNTEAFF | TRBV7-3 | - | TRBJ1-1 | TRBD1
TGTGCCAGCAGTTTGGGACACCCTAGCACAGATACGCAGTATTTT | CASSLGHPSTDTQYF | TRBV6-5 | - | TRBJ2-3 | -
TGCGCCAGCAGCTTGGTGTTCAGCGGGGGGTCCTACAATGAGCAGTTCTTC | CASSLVFSGGSYNEQFF | TRBV5-1 | - | TRBJ2-1 | TRBD2
TGTGCCAGCAGCGTGGGGGGGTTTAACTACAATGAGCAGTTCTTC | CASSVGGFNYNEQFF | TRBV9 | - | TRBJ2-1 | TRBD2
TGTGCCAGTTTACGGGTTAGTGGGGAGCTGTTTTTT | CASLRVSGELFF | TRBV12-3/TRBV12-4 | few | TRBJ2-2 | -
TGTGCCAGCAGTTACTCGCGGGGTTCGGAAAAACTGTTTTTT | CASSYSRGSEKLFF | TRBV6-2/TRBV6-3 | - | TRBJ1-4 | -
TGTGCCAGCAGTGATCATATTTGGACTAGCGGCTACGAGCAGTACTTC | CASSDHIWTSGYEQYF | TRBV2 | - | TRBJ2-7 | TRBD2
TGCGCCAGCAGCCGAGCCGGACAGCCTACTAATGAAAAACTGTTTTTT | CASSRAGQPTNEKLFF | TRBV4-3 | - | TRBJ1-4 | -
TGTGCCAGCCGTCCGCAAGCGGGGTGGCAAGAGACCCAGTACTTC | CASRPQAGWQETQYF | TRBV2 | - | TRBJ2-5 | TRBD2
TGTGCCAGCATCAATAGTATTAATGGCTACACCTTC | CASINSINGYTF | TRBV6-5 | - | TRBJ1-2 | -
TGTGCCAGCAAAACCGGGACAACCCCTAACTATGGCTACACCTTC | CASKTGTTPNYGYTF | TRBV5-8 | - | TRBJ1-2 | -
TGTGCCAGTAGTATAGGTACTAGGGGGTCAGATACGCAGTATTTT | CASSIGTRGSDTQYF | TRBV19 | - | TRBJ2-3 | -
TGTGCCATCAGTGAGTCGGGGGGAATCACTGAAGCTTTCTTT | CAISESGGITEAFF | TRBV10-3 | - | TRBJ1-1 | -
TGTGCCAGCACTACAGGGTTGGTTTCACCCCTCCACTTT | CASTTGLVSPLHF | TRBV28 | once | TRBJ1-6 | -
TGTGCCAGCATGTCAGATAGCAATCAGCCCCAGCATTTT | CASMSDSNQPQHF | TRBV2 | - | TRBJ1-5 | -
TGTGCCAGCAGCTTAGACTGGGTCGGGGGTGAGCAGTTCTTC | CASSLDWVGGEQFF | TRBV7-2 | - | TRBJ2-1 | -
TGTGCCAGCAGCTTGGGGGGCTGGCTAAATGAAAAACTGTTTTTT | CASSLGGWLNEKLFF | TRBV5-6 | - | TRBJ1-4 | -
TGTGCCAGCACCCCCGGCGGGCTGGGCAATCAGCCCCAGCATTTT | CASTPGGLGNQPQHF | TRBV6-5 | once | TRBJ1-5 | -
TGTGCTAGTGGACGCGGACAGAGGAATCAGCCCCAGCATTTT | CASGRGQRNQPQHF | TRBV12-5 | - | TRBJ1-5 | -
TGTGCCAGTAGCCGGTCTGGGAGCGTCTATAATGAAAAACTGTTTTTT | CASSRSGSVYNEKLFF | TRBV19 | - | TRBJ1-4 | -
TGTGCCACCAGCAGAGATCAGTTTGGGCAGTACTTC | CATSRDQFGQYF | TRBV15 | - | TRBJ2-7 | -
TGTGCCAGCAGTTTCCCTGCGGGAACAAATGAGCAGTTCTTC | CASSFPAGTNEQFF | TRBV28 | - | TRBJ2-1 | -
TGTGCCAGTAGTACAGATAGCGGGGGAGCCAAAAACATTCAGTACTTC | CASSTDSGGAKNIQYF | TRBV19 | - | TRBJ2-4 | TRBD2
TGTGCCAGCAGCAAGAGCGGGGGGGCCTATTATGAGCAGTTCTTC | CASSKSGGAYYEQFF | TRBV5-4 | - | TRBJ2-1 | TRBD2
TGTGCCAGCAGTTCAGTACAGGGGGGACCCCAGCATTTT | CASSSVQGGPQHF | TRBV27 | once | TRBJ1-5 | TRBD1
TGTGCCAGCAGGGCAGGGTTTGATGAGCAGTTCTTC | CASRAGFDEQFF | TRBV6-1 | - | TRBJ2-1 | -
TGTGCCAGCCGGGATGAGGACAGGGAGGATGGCTACACCTTC | CASRDEDREDGYTF | TRBV27 | - | TRBJ1-2 | TRBD1
TGTGCCAGCAGCCCTACAGGATGGAACACTGAAGCTTTCTTT | CASSPTGWNTEAFF | TRBV27 | - | TRBJ1-1 | -
TGTGCCAGCAGCTTACTCCTTCCCCCTGACAGACCAAGCTACACCTTC | CASSLLLPPDRPSYTF | TRBV7-9 | - | TRBJ1-2 | -
TGTGCCAGCTCACCACAGGGACAGGAAACAAACGAGCAGTACTTC | CASSPQGQETNEQYF | TRBV18 | - | TRBJ2-7 | TRBD1
TGCGCCAGCAGCCTGGAGGGGACAGTAGGGCGAAATTCACCCCTCCACTTT | CASSLEGTVGRNSPLHF | TRBV5-1 | - | TRBJ1-6 | TRBD1
TGTGCCAGCAGCTTGAGGACAGGGGTCCAGAAGAGCTCTGGAAACACCATATATTTT | CASSLRTGVQKSSGNTIYF | TRBV7-2 | - | TRBJ1-3 | TRBD1
TGCGCCAGCGCGCTGACAGTTGACTACGAGCAGTACTTC | CASALTVDYEQYF | TRBV5-1 | - | TRBJ2-7 | -
TGTGCCAGTAGTTTCTCCCCGGGACAGTGGACACAAGAGACCCAGTACTTC | CASSFSPGQWTQETQYF | TRBV19 | - | TRBJ2-5 | TRBD1
TGTGCCAGTAGTCCAGGAGGACAGATTGGAAACACCATATATTTT | CASSPGGQIGNTIYF | TRBV19 | - | TRBJ1-3 | -
TGTGCCAGCAGCTTGGTTTTGGAGGCAGTTAATCAGCCCCAGCATTTT | CASSLVLEAVNQPQHF | TRBV5-4 | - | TRBJ1-5 | -
TGTGCCAGCACCCTAGACGGAAGCTCTGGAAACACCATATATTTT | CASTLDGSSGNTIYF | TRBV7-9 | - | TRBJ1-3 | -
TGTGCCAGCAGCACCCTATACGAGCAGTACTTC | CASSTLYEQYF | TRBV11-2 | once | TRBJ2-7 | -
TGTGCCAGCAGCTTAGTCAGGGGCCCTGCCGGGGAGCTGTTTTTT | CASSLVRGPAGELFF | TRBV7-6 | - | TRBJ2-2 | -
TGTGCCAGCAGTTTAGGCGGGGGGGTGAACACTGAAGCTTTCTTT | CASSLGGGVNTEAFF | TRBV7-6 | - | TRBJ1-1 | -
TGTGCCAGCTCACCGGAGACAGGGGGGGATCAGCCCCAGCATTTT | CASSPETGGDQPQHF | TRBV18 | - | TRBJ1-5 | TRBD1